The 23 T cell receptor beta chains below all came from one sample that was sequenced in a study of CD8 T cells in Susac syndrome. RNA in amounts of roughly 0.5 to 1 ug was reverse transcribed with random hexamers. One entry per CDR3 protein, called by TCRdb with MiXCR from the immunoSEQ multiplex PCR reads. Of about 190,000 distinct CDR3 sequences listed, approximately 96% are singletons. Input material: CD4+ T cells from PBMCs. The receptors come from a human donor with Susac syndrome.

The chain uses TRBV7-2 and TRBJ2-3; D gene ambiguous. This CDR3 is built from 14 residues. The germline CDR1 and CDR2 sequences are SGHTA and FQGNSA. V lost 4 bases and J 3 bases, leaving 11 bases between the germline ends. The CDR3 coding sequence is TGTGCCAGCAGCTACCCGGTACTAACAGATACGCAGTATTTT. Protein sequence: CASSYPVLTDTQYF.

Only one count was recorded for this clonotype. The chain carries TRBV2 and TRBJ2-1, with 9 bases identical to TRBD2. V lost 5 bases and J lost 6; bases outside the gene matches: 8. Per the germline V gene, CDR1 is SNHLY and CDR2 is FYNNEI. This CDR3 spans 15 amino acids. CDR3 loop: CASSPRLAGTNEQFF. In DNA, the CDR3 is TGTGCCAGCAGTCCCCGGCTAGCGGGGACCAATGAGCAGTTCTTC.

The CDR3 DNA sequence: TGTGCCAGCAGTTACTCGCGGCTAGCTCGCACAGATACGCAGTATTTT. It codes for CASSYSRLARTDTQYF. V usage is TRBV6-5 and J usage is TRBJ2-3, with D perhaps matching TRBD2 (5 bases). There are 16 residues in the CDR3. Trimming cost V 0 bases and J 1 base, with 11 bases left between them. Germline assignment: CDR1 MNHEY and CDR2 SVGAGI.

The CDR3 spells CASSLILGQPQHF. The CDR3 coding sequence is TGTGCCAGCAGTTTAATTCTGGGTCAGCCCCAGCATTTT. The chain recombines TRBV28 with TRBJ1-5; no definite D call. This CDR3 spans 13 amino acids. V was shortened by 2 bases and J by 6 bases, with 8 bases between the two germline ends. CDR1 is MDHEN and CDR2 is SYDVKM in the germline V gene.

The rearrangement joins TRBV20-1 to TRBJ2-7, with 9 bases that match TRBD1. V gave up 0 bases and J gave up 1 base; unmatched junction bases: 13. The V gene's germline CDR1 is DFQATT and CDR2 SNEGSKA (reference sequence). The CDR3 is 18 residues long. The CDR3 DNA follows: TGCAGTGCTAGAGATCCACTCCGACAGGGGGTCCGGTCCTACGAGCAGTACTTC. Translating gives CSARDPLRQGVRSYEQYF.

The V call is TRBV12-3 or TRBV12-4, the J call TRBJ1-5; 10 positions match TRBD1. The CDR3 consists of 14 residues. Germline trimming cut 6 bases from V and 14 bases from J; bases unmatched to any gene: 13. Here the CDR3 reads CASSTGTGEAWEHF. The CDR3 DNA reads TGTGCCAGCAGCACCGGGACAGGGGAGGCGTGGGAGCATTTT.

The chain is built from TRBV7-3 and TRBJ1-1; D remains ambiguous. The CDR3 spans 13 residues. V was pared by 5 bases and J by 4 bases, with 11 bases between. Germline CDR1 and CDR2: SGHTA and FQGTGA. CDR3 sequence: CASSPAASTEAFF. The CDR3 nucleotides are TGTGCCAGCAGCCCTGCGGCTTCCACTGAAGCTTTCTTT.

A few counts support this clonotype. This chain links TRBV7-2 with TRBJ2-6; D is unresolved. Trimming pared 5 bases from V and 4 bases from J, leaving 9 bases between. The germline V gene has CDR1 SGHTA and CDR2 FQGNSA. This CDR3 has 14 amino acids. The CDR3 nucleotides read TGTGCCAGCAGCCCGATCCGGGGGGCCAACGTCCTGACTTTC. It is translated as CASSPIRGANVLTF.

The J gene is TRBJ1-1, the V gene TRBV12-3 or TRBV12-4, with unresolved D. Trimming took 0 bases from V and 8 from J, leaving 19 bases between them. The CDR3 loop spans 16 amino acids. The CDR3 loop reads CASSLARPDQGGEAFF. The CDR3 DNA reads as TGTGCCAGCAGTTTAGCGCGTCCCGACCAAGGAGGCGAAGCTTTCTTT.

V gene TRBV19 combines with J gene TRBJ1-6; 10 positions match TRBD1. The V segment lost 0 bases and the J segment 9 bases; nucleotides outside the gene matches: 5. The length of the CDR3 is 16 residues. Germline CDR1 and CDR2: LNHDA and SQIVND (reference sequence). CDR3 bases: TGTGCCAGTAGTATAGACCGGGGACAGGGGTCTTCACCCCTCCACTTT. Its protein is CASSIDRGQGSSPLHF. The full variable domain, rest sourced from reference TRBV19 and TRBJ1-6, is DGGITQSPKYLFRKEGQNVTLSCEQNLNHDAMYWYRQDPGQGLRLIYYSQIVNDFQKGDIAEGYSVSREKKESFPLTVTSAQKNPTAFYLCASSIDRGQGSSPLHFGNGTRLTVT.

The chain couples TRBV9 to TRBJ2-1, with D uncertain. The CDR3 contains 11 residues. V was clipped by 0 bases and J by 7 bases, with 2 bases between them. CDR1 and CDR2 from the germline V gene are SGDLS and YYNGEE. The CDR3 sequence is CASSVENEQFF. For the CDR3, the DNA is TGTGCCAGCAGCGTAGAAAATGAGCAGTTCTTC.

The chain recombines TRBV12-3 or TRBV12-4 with TRBJ1-1; D is uncertain. CDR3 size: 14 residues. V was trimmed by 1 base and J by 1 base, leaving 7 bases between them. The CDR3 DNA follows: TGTGCCAGCAGTTTAGAAGTGGGGAACACTGAAGCTTTCTTT. It yields the protein CASSLEVGNTEAFF.

This chain uses TRBV19 with TRBJ1-2; D call uncertain. The CDR3 has 15 amino acids. Germline CDR1 and CDR2: LNHDA and SQIVND (reference sequence). Trimming took off 4 bases at V and 2 bases at J, with 14 bases between the two ends. DNA of the CDR3: TGTGCCAGTAGTAAAAGCAGTCTTCAAAACTATGGCTACACCTTC. This encodes CASSKSSLQNYGYTF.

This clonotype has only one observation. The rearrangement links TRBV20-1 to TRBJ2-2; D ambiguous. The V end was cut by 2 bases, the J end by 5 bases, with 9 bases between. Germline CDR1 is DFQATT and CDR2 is SNEGSKA (reference sequence). The CDR3 loop spans 13 amino acids. CDR3: CSARLSGTGELFF. In DNA, the CDR3 is TGCAGTGCTAGACTATCTGGTACCGGGGAGCTGTTTTTT.

The chain links TRBV7-9 to TRBJ1-2, with 9 positions matching TRBD1. This CDR3 region has 15 residues. The germline V gene has CDR1 SEHNR and CDR2 FQNEAQ (reference sequence). With V trimmed by 4 bases and J by 4 bases, 7 bases remained unmatched. The CDR3 loop is CASSSFDRGIYGYTF. The CDR3 region has the DNA TGTGCCAGCAGCTCCTTTGACAGGGGGATCTATGGCTACACCTTC.

This clonotype was observed a few times. J is TRBJ2-2 and V is TRBV20-1; D might be TRBD1 or TRBD2, each matching 5 bases. Trimming left V 6 bases short and J 1 base short, with 12 bases between. The germline CDR1 and CDR2 sequences are DFQATT and SNEGSKA (reference sequence). The CDR3 has 14 amino acids. This CDR3 is CSASRGGNTGELFF. In nucleotides, the CDR3 is TGCAGTGCCTCCCGGGGCGGGAACACCGGGGAGCTGTTTTTT.

The rearrangement uses TRBV6-2 or TRBV6-3 and TRBJ2-1; D assignment may be TRBD1 or TRBD2 (6 bases each). The CDR3 runs 15 residues. V was trimmed by 3 bases and J by 5 bases, leaving 14 bases between them. Germline loops: CDR1 MNHEY, CDR2 SVGEGT. The CDR3 bases are TGTGCCAGCAGTTATCCCCAAGGGGGGAACAATGAGCAGTTCTTC. It yields the protein CASSYPQGGNNEQFF.

The chain joins TRBV10-3 to TRBJ1-1, with TRBD1 as a possible D gene (5 bases). This CDR3 region has 16 residues. V gave up 3 bases and J gave up 5 bases, with 19 bases separating them. The germline V gene encodes CDR1 ENHRY and CDR2 SYGVKD. The DNA for the CDR3 is TGTGCCATCAGTGACAATCGCGGGACCTTAGGAACTGAAGCTTTCTTT. Translating it yields CAISDNRGTLGTEAFF.

This rearrangement joins TRBV20-1 to TRBJ2-5, with TRBD2 matching 8 bases. The CDR3 contains 14 residues. V was clipped by 4 bases and J by 2 bases; unmatched bases: 6. Germline V gives CDR1 DFQATT, CDR2 SNEGSKA (reference sequence). The CDR3 region is CSANGAGGQETQYF. For the CDR3, the DNA is TGCAGTGCTAATGGGGCGGGGGGACAAGAGACCCAGTACTTC.

CDR3 DNA sequence: TGTGCCATAAAACCGGGACAGGGAGTGTTTGATACGCAGTATTTT. Protein product: CAIKPGQGVFDTQYF. The chain has TRBV6-6 and TRBJ2-3, with 9 nucleotides matching TRBD1. The J segment lost 6 bases and the V segment lost 10 bases, leaving 14 bases of the junction unmatched. CDR3 length: 15 amino acids. Germline CDR1 MNHNY, CDR2 SVGAGI (reference sequence).

This clonotype was observed once. The chain joins TRBV14 to TRBJ1-5; D not resolved. The CDR3 sequence is 13 residues long. Trimming took off 0 bases at V and 7 bases at J, with 7 bases between the two ends. CDR1 is SGHDN, CDR2 FVKESK, per germline. The CDR3 sequence: CASSQDLIQPQHF. CDR3 sequence (DNA): TGTGCCAGCAGCCAAGATTTAATCCAGCCCCAGCATTTT.

J is TRBJ2-5 and V is TRBV18; 7 bases map to TRBD2. Germline-derived CDR1 and CDR2 are KGHSH and LQKENI. J was trimmed by 5 bases and V by 3 bases; bases with no gene match: 6. This CDR3 comprises 14 residues. CDR3 bases: TGTGCCAGCTCACCTCCGGGGGGTGAGGAGACCCAGTACTTC. As protein: CASSPPGGEETQYF.

This sequence joins TRBV19 and TRBJ1-2; 7 bases are shared with TRBD1. The length of the CDR3 is 16 residues. The germline gives CDR1 LNHDA, CDR2 SQIVND (reference sequence). V was pared by 6 bases and J by 3 bases, with 13 bases of the junction left unmatched. This chain's CDR3 is CASRALQTGPDYGYTF. CDR3 DNA: TGTGCCAGTAGGGCGCTCCAGACAGGGCCCGACTATGGCTACACCTTC. Complete variable domain (other parts from reference TRBV19 and TRBJ1-2): DGGITQSPKYLFRKEGQNVTLSCEQNLNHDAMYWYRQDPGQGLRLIYYSQIVNDFQKGDIAEGYSVSREKKESFPLTVTSAQKNPTAFYLCASRALQTGPDYGYTFGSGTRLTVV.